This TCR beta chain emerged from a study of T cells in Graves' hyperthyroidism and ophthalmopathy. Study-wide background: Upon initial diagnosis and before any treatment, peripheral blood was collected.

Amplification targeted TCR beta CDR3 regions from RNA transcripts. During a first-round RT-PCR of the TCR CDR3, the HTBI primer set was used. TCRdb reprocessed the multiplex PCR reads via MiXCR and lists one record per CDR3 protein. The profile covers about 300,000 distinct CDR3 sequences, with around 19% appearing a single time and under 45% taken by the ten largest. The authors took PBMCs from 9.5 to 10 ml fresh peripheral blood. Study-level findings and limits: Using 13 V-J features, a model discriminated ophthalmopathy from stable hyperthyroidism. Blood also held most thyroid clonotypes expanded beyond 0.001.

CDR3 length: 16 amino acids. The germline V gene has CDR1 LGHDT and CDR2 YNNKEL (reference sequence). V trimming: 4 bases; J trimming: 4 bases; junction bases outside the gene matches: 10. The table lists this clonotype with many counts. Its antigen is not identified. The V gene is TRBV3-1, the J gene TRBJ2-3; 8 bases align to TRBD2. The receptor was isolated from a man aged 45 to 65 with Graves' ophthalmopathy. Sequencing used blood. The CDR3 DNA reads TGTGCCAGCAGCCGACTAGCGTTCGGGAGTGCAGATACGCAGTATTTT. Amino acid sequence: CASSRLAFGSADTQYF.